These 26 T cell receptor beta chains share one sample of origin, sequenced in a study of T cells in Graves' hyperthyroidism and ophthalmopathy. Regions amplified from RNA transcripts were the TCR beta CDR3 regions. First-round RT-PCR of the TCR CDR3 relied on the HTBI primer set. TCRdb redid the calling of the multiplex PCR reads with MiXCR, one entry per CDR3 protein. The sample comprises about 200,000 distinct CDR3 sequences, roughly 17% of which are singletons, and roughly 50% rests with the top ten. The sequenced sample consisted of blood. The receptors here all came from a woman between 45 and 60 years old with Graves' hyperthyroidism.

This clonotype was recorded many times. The chain employs TRBV29-1 and TRBJ1-1, with D perhaps TRBD1 (6 bases). The ends were cut back, 2 bases at V and 3 bases at J, with 13 bases in the middle. Germline V CDR1 and CDR2: SQVTM, ANQGSEA. The CDR3 consists of 14 residues. The CDR3 is CSVERSGADTEAFF. CDR3 coding DNA: TGCAGCGTTGAACGGTCGGGGGCTGACACTGAAGCTTTCTTT.

In this sample, this clonotype turned up a few times. In DNA form, the CDR3 reads TGTGCCACCAGTGACAAGGGACAGGTGAACACCGGGGAGCTGTTTTTT. The encoded protein is CATSDKGQVNTGELFF. The genes are TRBV24-1 and TRBJ2-2; 8 nucleotides align to TRBD1. Germline lookup yields CDR1 KGHDR and CDR2 SFDVKD. The V segment lost 4 bases and the J segment 1 base; nucleotides outside the gene matches: 4. This CDR3 is built from 16 residues.

This clonotype was seen only a few times. The genes are TRBV12-5 and TRBJ1-1; 7 nucleotides align to TRBD1. Germline V lookup: CDR1 LGHNT, CDR2 FRNRAP. CDR3 size: 16 residues. After removal of 0 bases from V and 4 bases from J, the junction contained 8 bases not matched to a gene. The CDR3 nucleotides are TGTGCTAGTGGTTTGGTAGTCGACAGGGATATCACTGAAGCTTTCTTT. Translating it yields CASGLVVDRDITEAFF.

V is TRBV30 and J is TRBJ2-5, with D maybe TRBD1 (5 bases). This CDR3 spans 14 amino acids. V lost 1 base and J lost 5, with 14 bases in between. Per germline, CDR1 GTSNPN and CDR2 SVGIG (reference sequence). The CDR3: CAWSGGGSYETQYF. The CDR3 DNA follows: TGTGCCTGGAGTGGGGGCGGATCTTACGAGACCCAGTACTTC.

This clonotype was recorded many times. This chain connects TRBV7-8 to TRBJ1-1, with TRBD1 as a possible D gene (5 bases). CDR1 SGHVS and CDR2 FQNEAQ come from the germline V gene. The CDR3 runs to 13 residues. V lost 5 bases and J 4 bases, leaving 11 bases between the germline ends. CDR3 DNA: TGTGCCAGCAGCCCCGCTGGGGCCACTGAAGCTTTCTTT. Protein: CASSPAGATEAFF.

The chain employs TRBV20-1 and TRBJ1-1; D is possibly TRBD1 (5 bases). The V and J ends lost 4 bases and 11 bases respectively, with 23 bases between them. This CDR3 contains 14 residues. Looked up from germline, CDR1 is DFQATT and CDR2 is SNEGSKA (reference sequence). Here the CDR3 DNA reads TGCAGTGCTATAACCGATCTTGGGGGGAGTACGGCTTTCTTT. Translated, it gives CSAITDLGGSTAFF.

This clonotype showed up just a few times. A much larger clone is a single base away; this may be a read error. This chain uses TRBV5-1 with TRBJ1-5; D not certain. Trimming shortened V by 4 bases and J by 15 bases, and 26 bases separated the two germline ends. The CDR3 runs 15 residues. The germline V gene has CDR1 SGHRS and CDR2 YFSETQ. The CDR3 loop reads CASSPDGMREKARHF. DNA of the CDR3: TGCGCCAGCAGCCCGGACGGTATGCGCGAAAAAGCCCGGCATTTT.

This clonotype occurred many times. The V and J genes are TRBV7-9 and TRBJ1-6; D gene unclear. The CDR3 has 13 amino acids. Germline V CDR1 and CDR2: SEHNR, FQNEAQ (reference sequence). Trimming took 2 bases from V and 8 from J, leaving 7 bases between them. CDR3 bases: TGTGCCAGCAGCTTATCACGAGATTCACCCCTCCACTTT. Its translation: CASSLSRDSPLHF.

This clonotype was counted between two and nine times. This chain uses TRBV7-9 with TRBJ2-2; 14 nucleotides agree with TRBD2. Germline CDR1 and CDR2: SEHNR and FQNEAQ (reference sequence). Unmatched junction bases numbered 11, after V lost 6 bases and J lost 2 bases. The CDR3 extends over 19 amino acids. Here the CDR3 reads CASRPPGLAGARNTGELFF. The CDR3 DNA follows: TGTGCCAGCAGACCTCCGGGACTAGCGGGAGCCCGTAACACCGGGGAGCTGTTTTTT.

The V and J genes are TRBV18 and TRBJ2-5, with D maybe TRBD2 (6 bases). Trimming stripped 3 bases from V and 5 bases from J, with 22 bases between. The V gene's germline CDR1 is KGHSH and CDR2 LQKENI. CDR3 size: 17 residues. CDR3 bases: TGTGCCAGCTCACCGGGGGACTGGAGCGCGAGCGGTGAGACCCAGTACTTC. Translating gives CASSPGDWSASGETQYF.

This clonotype has at least ten counts. The chain has TRBV27 and TRBJ2-7, with 8 bases identical to TRBD2. Losses at the gene ends were 6 bases for V and 3 bases for J; bases not matched to a gene: 7. The CDR3 contains 14 residues. CDR1 and CDR2 from the germline V gene are MNHEY and SMNVEV (reference sequence). The CDR3 DNA sequence: TGTGCCAGCAGCCGGGAGGGCAGAAACTACGAGCAGTACTTC. Translated: CASSREGRNYEQYF.

This clonotype was seen ten or more times. The rearrangement uses TRBV6-5 and TRBJ2-7, with TRBD1 matching 11 bases. The CDR3 loop spans 16 amino acids. J lost 4 bases, V lost 2 bases, and 7 bases had no gene match. Germline-derived CDR1 and CDR2 are MNHEY and SVGAGI. CDR3 DNA: TGTGCCAGCAGTTACAGGGGGACAGGGGGGACTTACGAGCAGTACTTC. Its translation: CASSYRGTGGTYEQYF.

This clonotype was counted many times. This sequence joins TRBV5-1 and TRBJ1-1; unclear D gene. V was shortened by 4 bases and J by 1 base, with 8 bases between the two germline ends. The CDR3 extends over 13 amino acids. CDR1 and CDR2 from the germline V gene are SGHRS and YFSETQ. CDR3: CASSLPQNTEAFF. CDR3 DNA: TGCGCCAGCAGCCTGCCGCAGAACACTGAAGCTTTCTTT.

There are many counts of this clonotype. V gene TRBV6-5 combines with J gene TRBJ2-7, with 8 bases identical to TRBD1. The CDR3 length is 13 residues. After removal of 2 bases from V and 3 bases from J, the junction contained 0 bases not matched to a gene. CDR1 is MNHEY and CDR2 is SVGAGI in the germline V gene. As DNA, the CDR3 is TGTGCCAGCAGTTACACAGGGGGCTACGAGCAGTACTTC. Protein product: CASSYTGGYEQYF.

This clonotype was found many times. This chain uses TRBV2 with TRBJ2-3; tentative D call: TRBD2 (5 bases). CDR3 length equals 16 residues. V lost 2 bases and J lost 2, with 14 bases in between. Germline assignment: CDR1 SNHLY and CDR2 FYNNEI. CDR3 DNA sequence: TGTGCCAGCAGTGAAAGGGTCCGACGGGACACAGATACGCAGTATTTT. Its translation is CASSERVRRDTDTQYF.

The chain employs TRBV14 and TRBJ2-3, with 7 bases identical to TRBD1. This CDR3 region has 15 residues. The J segment lost 4 bases and the V segment lost 4 bases, leaving 8 bases of the junction unmatched. Germline CDR1 is SGHDN and CDR2 is FVKESK. CDR3 DNA: TGTGCCAGCAGCCTTTGGACAGGCGGGCCAGATACGCAGTATTTT. It codes for CASSLWTGGPDTQYF.

At least ten counts were recorded for this clonotype. This chain joins TRBV9 and TRBJ2-7; TRBD2 matches at 14 bases. CDR3 size: 16 residues. Germline CDR1 SGDLS, CDR2 YYNGEE. V shed 4 bases, J shed 3 bases, and the junction held 6 bases outside the gene matches. The DNA of the CDR3 is TGTGCCAGCAGCCCCGGGACTAGCGGGAGTCTCTACGAGCAGTACTTC. It translates to CASSPGTSGSLYEQYF.

This clonotype came up many times. The V and J genes are TRBV2 and TRBJ2-1; D gene unclear. CDR1 is SNHLY, CDR2 FYNNEI, per germline. The CDR3 runs 12 residues. The V gene lost 11 bases and the J gene lost 3 bases, with 11 bases spanning the gap. For the CDR3, the DNA is TGTGCCTCCTACGGAGACTACAATGAGCAGTTCTTC. It yields the protein CASYGDYNEQFF.

The V and J genes are TRBV3-1 and TRBJ2-1; 7 nucleotides align to TRBD2. Trimming at V came to 4 bases and at J to 9 bases, leaving 0 bases not matched to a gene. The CDR3 consists of 11 residues. Germline CDR1 LGHDT, CDR2 YNNKEL (reference sequence). The CDR3 nucleotides are TGTGCCAGCAGCCGGGGGGGTGAGCAGTTCTTC. It translates to CASSRGGEQFF.

This clonotype was seen ten or more times. This chain uses TRBV6-1 with TRBJ2-3; 8 nucleotides align to TRBD1. The V segment lost 6 bases and the J segment 0 bases; nucleotides outside the gene matches: 5. The CDR3 contains 15 residues. Germline lookup yields CDR1 MNHNS and CDR2 SASEGT. The CDR3 sequence: CASSTGGRSTDTQYF. DNA for the CDR3: TGTGCCAGCAGCACAGGGGGGAGGAGCACAGATACGCAGTATTTT.

The genes are TRBV24-1 and TRBJ2-5; either TRBD1 or TRBD2 may supply D (7 bases each). CDR3 length: 15 residues. V dropped 4 bases and J dropped 4 bases, with 15 bases sitting between them. CDR1 and CDR2 from the germline V gene are KGHDR and SFDVKD. The DNA of the CDR3 is TGTGCCACCAGTGACCCCACAGGGGAGGGAGAGACCCAGTACTTC. This encodes CATSDPTGEGETQYF.

The sample holds a few counts of this clonotype. The V and J genes are TRBV7-9 and TRBJ1-1; D unclear. The CDR3 covers 17 residues. V gave up 1 base and J gave up 3 bases, with 18 bases separating them. CDR1 and CDR2 from the germline V gene are SEHNR and FQNEAQ (reference sequence). CDR3 sequence reads: CASSLDSQILADTEAFF. DNA for the CDR3: TGTGCCAGCAGCTTAGATAGCCAGATCCTAGCAGACACTGAAGCTTTCTTT.

The gene calls are TRBV5-1 and TRBJ1-5; D is uncertain. The CDR3 sequence is 16 residues long. Per the germline V gene, CDR1 is SGHRS and CDR2 is YFSETQ. V was shortened by 5 bases and J by 2 bases, with 17 bases between the two germline ends. CDR3 protein: CASSPREARGNQPQHF. The CDR3 DNA is TGCGCCAGCAGTCCAAGGGAGGCCCGGGGCAATCAGCCCCAGCATTTT.

This clonotype has at least ten counts. This rearrangement joins TRBV11-3 to TRBJ1-2; D remains unclear. The CDR3 is 14 residues long. V was trimmed by 5 bases and J by 0 bases, leaving 10 bases between them. Germline-derived CDR1 and CDR2 are SGHNT and YENEEA. The DNA for the CDR3 is TGTGCCAGCAGCCCCGGGAGAGCTAACTATGGCTACACCTTC. This gives the protein CASSPGRANYGYTF.

This clonotype occurred many times. The chain is built from TRBV7-8 and TRBJ2-1; 7 bases map to TRBD2. CDR3 length: 15 residues. CDR1 is SGHVS and CDR2 is FQNEAQ in the germline V gene. The junction had 4 bases not matched to a gene; V was cut back by 2 bases and J by 3 bases. DNA for the CDR3: TGTGCCAGCAGCTTACGACTAGCAGTCTACAATGAGCAGTTCTTC. Translation gives CASSLRLAVYNEQFF.

The CDR3 loop is CAWGLAGRNKQFF. CDR3 in DNA: TGTGCCTGGGGACTAGCGGGCCGTAATAAGCAGTTCTTC. The chain is built from TRBV30 and TRBJ2-1; 11 positions match TRBD2. V gave up 5 bases and J gave up 11 bases; unmatched junction bases: 8. This CDR3 has 13 amino acids. Germline assignment: CDR1 GTSNPN and CDR2 SVGIG (reference sequence).